The clone carrying this T cell receptor beta chain was observed many times. V trimming: 3 bases; J trimming: 3 bases; junction bases outside the gene matches: 4. CDR1 DFQATT and CDR2 SNEGSKA come from the germline V gene (reference sequence). The CDR3 has 13 residues. This entry belongs to a study of read filtering for tumor transcriptome and immune sequencing. The library was built from about 400 ng RNA with molecular barcoded adaptors for alpha/delta and beta/gamma chains. MiXCR, applied by TCRdb to the reads, yields one record per CDR3 protein. The table shows some 40,000 distinct CDR3 sequences, with roughly 13% occurring only once.

The chain combines TRBV20-1 with TRBJ2-7; 8 nucleotides line up with TRBD1. The TCR sequence derives from a donor at least 40 years old with multiple myeloma. Sequencing was done on a sample of a population of CD138-negative cells sorted from bone marrow. The CDR3 bases are TGCAGTGCTAGGGGGACAGGCCTCTACGAGCAGTACTTC. The encoded protein is CSARGTGLYEQYF.